What follows are 17 T cell receptor beta chains derived from one specimen sequenced in a study of blood T cell repertoires in COVID-19. The assay was immunoSEQ multiplex PCR, and TCRdb's table has in-frame clones only and misses some. The table shows about 100,000 clones, with approximately 90% occurring only once. Sequencing was carried out using peripheral blood. These TCRs come from a woman aged 25 to 39 with acute or convalescent COVID-19.

The chain employs TRBV7-6 and TRBJ1-5, with 10 bases matching TRBD1. With V trimmed by 3 bases and J by 1 base, 0 bases remained unmatched. CDR1 and CDR2 from the germline V gene are SGHVS and FNYEAQ. This CDR3 is built from 15 residues. The CDR3 DNA is TGTGCCAGCAGCTTGGGACAGGGGAGCAATCAGCCCCAGCATTTT. Translating it yields CASSLGQGSNQPQHF.

The chain employs TRBV7-2 and TRBJ1-5, with 8 bases fitting TRBD1. This CDR3 comprises 15 residues. V dropped 5 bases and J dropped 4; count of bases not matched to a gene: 7. The germline V gene has CDR1 SGHTA and CDR2 FQGNSA. Written as DNA, the CDR3 is TGTGCCAGCAGCGCCCAACAGGGGGGGAATCAGCCCCAGCATTTT. This encodes CASSAQQGGNQPQHF. Complete variable domain (other parts from reference TRBV7-2 and TRBJ1-5): GAGVSQSPSNKVTEKGKDVELRCDPISGHTALYWYRQSLGQGLEFLIYFQGNSAPDKSGLPSDRFSAERTGGSVSTLTIQRTQQEDSAVYLCASSAQQGGNQPQHFGDGTRLSIL.

The chain joins TRBV5-1 to TRBJ2-6; D perhaps matches TRBD1 (5 bases). The CDR3 loop spans 16 amino acids. V was clipped by 3 bases and J by 0 bases, with 10 bases between them. The germline V gene encodes CDR1 SGHRS and CDR2 YFSETQ. CDR3 sequence reads: CASSWMTDSGANVLTF. The CDR3 DNA reads TGCGCCAGCAGCTGGATGACAGACTCTGGGGCCAACGTCCTGACTTTC.

The rearrangement links TRBV9 to TRBJ2-1; a weak D match, TRBD2 (5 bases). Looked up from germline, CDR1 is SGDLS and CDR2 is YYNGEE. V was shortened by 0 bases and J by 6 bases, with 13 bases between the two germline ends. This CDR3 is built from 15 residues. The CDR3 region is CASSVEGVASNEQFF. The CDR3 DNA sequence: TGTGCCAGCAGCGTAGAAGGAGTAGCGAGCAATGAGCAGTTCTTC.

The chain recombines TRBV10-1 with TRBJ2-1; 7 nucleotides line up with TRBD1. CDR3 size: 18 residues. Germline assignment: CDR1 WNHNN and CDR2 SYGVQD (reference sequence). V shed 6 bases and J 4 bases; nucleotides not matched to a gene: 18. As DNA, the CDR3 is TGCGCCAGCAGCGATAGCAGCAGGTTCGAGACAGGGTACAATGAGCAGTTCTTC. Its translation: CASSDSSRFETGYNEQFF.

The CDR3 is CAIAVGGPYNEQFF. The CDR3 DNA is TGTGCCATCGCGGTGGGGGGTCCCTACAATGAGCAGTTCTTC. The V call is TRBV11-2, the J call TRBJ2-1; weak D call: TRBD2 (6 bases). The germline gives CDR1 SGHAT, CDR2 FQNNGV. The germline V and J ends were trimmed by 10 bases and 2 bases, with 15 bases remaining between them. CDR3 length: 14 residues.

The chain combines TRBV6-2 or TRBV6-3 with TRBJ1-2; 7 bases are shared with TRBD1. From germline, CDR1 is MNHEY and CDR2 SVGEGT. The CDR3 loop spans 13 amino acids. V shed 5 bases, J shed 5 bases, and the junction held 5 bases outside the gene matches. The CDR3 loop is CASSPGTVYGYTF. In DNA form, the CDR3 reads TGTGCCAGCAGTCCCGGGACAGTTTATGGCTACACCTTC.

The chain joins TRBV19 to TRBJ2-7; 10 bases fit TRBD1. V lost 3 bases, J lost 0 bases, and 5 bases stayed unmatched. This CDR3 is 16 amino acids long. Germline CDR1 is LNHDA and CDR2 is SQIVND (reference sequence). The CDR3 bases are TGTGCCAGTAGTATTGTGGGACAGGGGAACTCCTACGAGCAGTACTTC. This sequence encodes CASSIVGQGNSYEQYF.

This clone has only a few counts. The J gene is TRBJ1-2, the V gene TRBV4-1, with a possible D match to TRBD1 (6 bases). This CDR3 is built from 17 residues. Germline V gene sequence: CDR1 MGHRA, CDR2 YSYEKL. Trimming removed 3 bases from V and 5 bases from J, with 22 bases in between. The CDR3 sequence is CASSQGTPGTPGYGYTF. The CDR3 DNA follows: TGCGCCAGCAGCCAGGGGACACCCGGGACGCCGGGTTATGGCTACACCTTC.

The chain recombines TRBV24-1 with TRBJ2-7; D is ambiguous. The CDR3 is made up of 13 amino acids. From germline, CDR1 is KGHDR and CDR2 SFDVKD. Trimming cost V 3 bases and J 4 bases, with 9 bases left between them. The CDR3 sequence is CATSDPSLYEQYF. The CDR3, as DNA: TGTGCCACCAGTGATCCCTCACTTTACGAGCAGTACTTC.

The rearrangement joins TRBV6-2 or TRBV6-3 to TRBJ1-5, with a possible D match to TRBD1 (5 bases). V was shortened by 4 bases and J by 3 bases, with 19 bases between the two germline ends. The CDR3 is 17 amino acids. Per germline, CDR1 MNHEY and CDR2 SVGEGT. DNA of the CDR3: TGTGCCAGCAGTTCCGGATCCAGGGTGCACCCCAATCAGCCCCAGCATTTT. It yields the protein CASSSGSRVHPNQPQHF.

The chain joins TRBV27 to TRBJ2-3; D may be TRBD1 (5 bases). Trimming left V 5 bases short and J 4 bases short, with 19 bases between. The CDR3 has 16 residues. The germline V gene has CDR1 MNHEY and CDR2 SMNVEV (reference sequence). CDR3 in DNA: TGTGCCAGCAGTCCCCTGCAGGGCGTATTGGCAGATACGCAGTATTTT. Residues: CASSPLQGVLADTQYF.

The chain links TRBV19 to TRBJ1-5; D is undetermined. The CDR3 has 13 residues. Looked up from germline, CDR1 is LNHDA and CDR2 is SQIVND (reference sequence). Between the trimmed V and J ends, which lost 6 bases and 4 bases, there was a span of 10 bases. CDR3 region: CASSSSLNQPQHF. The CDR3 DNA sequence: TGTGCCAGTAGCTCGAGTCTAAATCAGCCCCAGCATTTT.

The CDR3 nucleotides read TGTGCCAGCAGCCTGGGGGCCAATTCACCCCTCCACTTT. Its translation: CASSLGANSPLHF. The chain is built from TRBV12-3 or TRBV12-4 and TRBJ1-6, with a tentative D call TRBD1 (6 bases). The CDR3 length is 13 residues. With 6 bases removed from V and 7 bases from J, the gap between germline ends came to 10 bases.

The chain carries TRBV19 and TRBJ1-2, with 8 bases fitting TRBD1. The length of the CDR3 is 14 residues. Germline values: CDR1 LNHDA, CDR2 SQIVND (reference sequence). V was pared by 5 bases and J by 3 bases, with 5 bases of the junction left unmatched. Here the CDR3 reads CASSGQGGDYGYTF. CDR3 DNA sequence: TGTGCCAGTAGTGGACAGGGAGGCGACTATGGCTACACCTTC.

CDR3 nucleotide sequence: TGCGCCAGCAGCACCGACGGACAGTATAGCTATGGCTACACCTTC. It codes for CASSTDGQYSYGYTF. V usage is TRBV5-1 and J usage is TRBJ1-2; the D gene is possibly TRBD1 (6 bases). Trimming took 4 bases from V and 4 from J, leaving 17 bases between them. From germline, CDR1 is SGHRS and CDR2 YFSETQ. This CDR3 has 15 residues.

This clone is medium-sized (0.01 to 0.1%) by share. The chain is built from TRBV7-8 and TRBJ2-5; D is possibly TRBD2 (6 bases). V was cut by 0 bases and J by 3 bases, with 8 bases left in between. This CDR3 region has 14 residues. Germline-derived CDR1 and CDR2 are SGHVS and FQNEAQ. CDR3 DNA sequence: TGTGCCAGCAGCTTAGCCTGGGGGGAAGAGACCCAGTACTTC. Its translation: CASSLAWGEETQYF.